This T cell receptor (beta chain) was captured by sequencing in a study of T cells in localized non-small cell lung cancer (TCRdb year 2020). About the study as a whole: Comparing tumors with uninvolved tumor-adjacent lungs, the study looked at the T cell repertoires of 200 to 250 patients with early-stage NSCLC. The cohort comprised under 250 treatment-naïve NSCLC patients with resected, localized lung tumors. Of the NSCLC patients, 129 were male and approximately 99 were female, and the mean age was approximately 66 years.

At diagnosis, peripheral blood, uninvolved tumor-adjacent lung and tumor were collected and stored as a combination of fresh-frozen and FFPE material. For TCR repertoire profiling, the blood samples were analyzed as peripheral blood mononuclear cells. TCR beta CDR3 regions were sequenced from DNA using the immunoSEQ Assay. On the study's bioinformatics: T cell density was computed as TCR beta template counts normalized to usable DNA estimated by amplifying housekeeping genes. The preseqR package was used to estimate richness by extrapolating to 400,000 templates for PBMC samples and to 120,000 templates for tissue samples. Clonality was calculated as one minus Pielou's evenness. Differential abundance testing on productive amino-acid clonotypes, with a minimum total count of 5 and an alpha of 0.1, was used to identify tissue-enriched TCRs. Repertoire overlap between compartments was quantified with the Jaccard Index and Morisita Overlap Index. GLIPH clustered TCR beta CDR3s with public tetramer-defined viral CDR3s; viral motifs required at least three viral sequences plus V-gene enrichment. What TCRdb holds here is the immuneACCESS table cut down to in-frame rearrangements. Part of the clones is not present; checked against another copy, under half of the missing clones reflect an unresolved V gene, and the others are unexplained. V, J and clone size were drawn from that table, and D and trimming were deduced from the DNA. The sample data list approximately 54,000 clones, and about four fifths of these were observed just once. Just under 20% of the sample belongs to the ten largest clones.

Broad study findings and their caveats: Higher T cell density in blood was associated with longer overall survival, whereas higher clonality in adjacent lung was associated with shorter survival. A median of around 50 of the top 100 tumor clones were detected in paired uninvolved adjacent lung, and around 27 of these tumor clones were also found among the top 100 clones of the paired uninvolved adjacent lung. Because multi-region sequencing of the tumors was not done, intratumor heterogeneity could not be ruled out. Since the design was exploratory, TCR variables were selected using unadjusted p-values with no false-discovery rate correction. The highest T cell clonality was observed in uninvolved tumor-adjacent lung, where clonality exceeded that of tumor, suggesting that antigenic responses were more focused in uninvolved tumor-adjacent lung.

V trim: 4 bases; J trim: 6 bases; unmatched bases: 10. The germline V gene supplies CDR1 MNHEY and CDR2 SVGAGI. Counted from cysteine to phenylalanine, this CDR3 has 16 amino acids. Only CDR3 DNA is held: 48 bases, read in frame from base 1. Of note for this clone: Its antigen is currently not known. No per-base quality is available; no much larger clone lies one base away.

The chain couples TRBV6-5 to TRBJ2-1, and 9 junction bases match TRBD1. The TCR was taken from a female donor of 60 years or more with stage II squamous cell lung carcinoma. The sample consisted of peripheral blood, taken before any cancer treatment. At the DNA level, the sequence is TGTGCCAGCAGTTCCAATACAGGGGGCGGAGGCAATGAGCAGTTCTTC. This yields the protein CASSSNTGGGGNEQFF.